This TCR beta chain was documented in a study of OX40 agonist ivuxolimab in advanced cancers. For context, the study as a whole: Ivuxolimab was a fully human IgG2 agonistic monoclonal antibody targeting the costimulatory receptor OX40 (CD134). Partial responses occurred in three dose-escalation patients: two with cutaneous melanoma and one with hepatocellular carcinoma. Of the 50 to 55 dose-escalation patients, hepatocellular carcinoma was present in around 20, melanoma in around 15, renal cell carcinoma in 9 and head and neck cancer in 9. In the dose-escalation cohort, approximately 83% of patients were male, and the mean age was approximately 60 years with a range of about 20 to 79. The paper describes the monotherapy dose-escalation part (N = 52 patients) of the phase I trial of ivuxolimab. Intravenous ivuxolimab was administered to patients every 2 weeks at six dose levels: 0.01, 0.1, 0.3, 1.5, 3 and 10 mg/kg. The point of sequencing TCRbeta in the periphery was to test whether ivuxolimab changed TCR sequence diversity and drove clonal T-cell expansion. Prior anti-PD-1, anti-PD-L1 or anti-CTLA-4 therapy was permitted, and about two fifths of dose-escalation patients had received checkpoint inhibitors.

Genomic DNA was isolated from the sorted cells so that the TCRbeta CDR3 region could be sequenced. The immunoSEQ Assay was used to sequence the TCRbeta CDR3 regions. TCRdb's version of the immuneACCESS table is confined to in-frame rearrangements and falls short of the full clone set. An unresolved V gene accounts for under half of the shortfall where checked; the remainder is of unknown origin. This sample holds around 70,000 clones; less than 90% were observed only once. The ten largest make up roughly 2.4% of the sample. The CDR3 goes from the cysteine to the phenylalanine over 14 residues. Only the CDR3 region is kept as DNA, spanning 42 bases read in frame from base 1. The germline V gene encodes CDR1 SGHDT and CDR2 YYEEEE. Patients with autoimmune disease history or receiving systemic immunosuppression were excluded from the trial. Peripheral blood for TCR sequencing was collected from all dose cohorts at baseline, on cycle 4 day 1, and on cycle 7 day 1. Samples were obtained from an open-label, multicenter, first-in-human phase I dose-escalation trial of ivuxolimab. Adults with locally advanced or metastatic melanoma, renal cell carcinoma, hepatocellular carcinoma or head and neck squamous cell carcinoma were enrolled in the trial. Before TCR sequencing, CD4+ T cells and CD8+ T cells were sorted from peripheral blood as separate populations.

General conclusions and limits of the study: At doses of 0.1 to 3.0 mg/kg, clonal expansion of both CD4+ and CD8+ blood T cells was observed from baseline to week 6. After ivuxolimab, CD8+ T cells had more expanded clones than CD4+ T cells on average. The antigen specificity of the clonally expanded peripheral T cells was not determined. In the 0.1-3.0 mg/kg groups, partial responders were among the patients with the lowest normalized peripheral clonal expansion, particularly in CD8+ T cells. Low levels of normalized T-cell clonal expansion were also seen in some nonresponding patients.

This clone was observed a single time. This receptor's antigen is unknown. Per-nucleotide qualities are absent, and no much larger clonotype sits a single base away. This sample comprised CD4+ or CD8+ T cells sorted from blood, obtained in a trial of the OX40 agonist ivuxolimab. This sequence was found in an adult with an advanced solid tumor such as melanoma, head and neck, liver or kidney cancer. The chain joins TRBV5-6 to TRBJ2-5; 7 nucleotides in the junction match TRBD1. The J call may be in error: the DNA end matches TRBJ2-7 better. CDR3 region: CASSTPGQYNEQYF. The bases are TGTGCCAGCAGCACTCCGGGACAGTATAACGAGCAGTACTTC.